This is a list of T cell receptor beta chains from one sample in a study of esophageal squamous cell carcinoma under preoperative chemotherapy. From the PCR reads, TCRdb called clonotypes with MiXCR, one entry per CDR3 protein. The data show roughly 30,000 distinct CDR3 sequences, with about half seen just once and 12% held by the top ten. Specimen collection occurred from a patient given preoperative chemotherapy. Source of these receptors: a human donor with esophageal squamous cell carcinoma. The donor label of this sample is uncertain. Both conserved end residues are part of each CDR3. The order of the fields is V gene, J gene, D gene, clone size, CDR3 protein, CDR3 DNA. The D gene is left open where the match is weak. The listing skips clone size in some rows; elsewhere it reads once, few, many or a size class.

v_call: TRBV7-2; j_call: TRBJ2-1; d_call: TRBD2; clone_size: many; cdr3_aa: CASSLDSGAYNEQFF; cdr3_nt: TGTGCCAGCAGCTTAGATAGCGGGGCCTACAATGAGCAGTTCTTC
v_call: TRBV5-8; j_call: TRBJ2-3; d_call: -; clone_size: -; cdr3_aa: CGGSWLRGTDMQYF; cdr3_nt: TGTGGCGGCAGCTGGCTGCGGGGCACAGATATGCAGTATTTC
v_call: TRBV10-1; j_call: TRBJ2-1; d_call: -; clone_size: many; cdr3_aa: CASSGDRQRSFF; cdr3_nt: TGCGCCAGCAGTGGGGATAGACAAAGGTCGTTCTTC
v_call: TRBV7-2; j_call: TRBJ2-4; d_call: -; clone_size: -; cdr3_aa: CASSPPGLRGKDTQYF; cdr3_nt: TGTGCCAGCAGCCCACCGGGGCTGAGAGGCAAAGACACGCAGTACTTC
v_call: TRBV18; j_call: TRBJ2-7; d_call: -; clone_size: few; cdr3_aa: CASSSAAGTSSYEQYF; cdr3_nt: TGTGCCAGCTCATCTGCGGCTGGCACTAGCTCCTACGAGCAGTACTTC
v_call: TRBV20-1; j_call: TRBJ2-1; d_call: -; clone_size: -; cdr3_aa: CSAPHGTEQFF; cdr3_nt: TGCAGTGCCCCTCACGGAACTGAGCAGTTCTTC
v_call: TRBV7-6; j_call: TRBJ2-3; d_call: -; clone_size: -; cdr3_aa: CASGPGVSATDTQYF; cdr3_nt: TGTGCCAGCGGCCCCGGGGTTAGCGCCACAGACACGCAGTATTTC
v_call: TRBV5-1; j_call: TRBJ2-3; d_call: -; clone_size: -; cdr3_aa: CASSSGGGRSDTQYF; cdr3_nt: TGCGCCAGCAGCTCGGGCGGAGGTCGGTCAGATACGCAGTATTTT
v_call: TRBV7-8; j_call: TRBJ2-3; d_call: TRBD2; clone_size: -; cdr3_aa: CASSLTSVGFNTGTQFF; cdr3_nt: TGTGCCAGCAGCTTGACTAGCGTTGGGTTCAACACAGGGACGCAGTTTTTT
v_call: TRBV5-4; j_call: TRBJ2-7; d_call: TRBD1; clone_size: many; cdr3_aa: CASRWDSYNEQYF; cdr3_nt: TGTGCCAGCAGATGGGACAGTTACAATGAGCAGTACTTC